This T cell receptor beta chain was sequenced for a study of T cells after yellow fever vaccination. CDR1 and CDR2 from the germline V gene are DFQATT and SNEGSKA (reference sequence). The V end was cut by 1 base, the J end by 4 bases, with 4 bases between. There are 11 residues in the CDR3. TCRdb used MiXCR to reprocess the 5' RACE reads, holding one entry per CDR3 protein. The data contain about 340,000 distinct CDR3 sequences, around 12% of them seen just once; the ten biggest clones take up about 3%. The TCR comes from a man aged 18 to 29 who received the YFV17D yellow fever vaccine. The chain joins TRBV20-1 to TRBJ1-1; D remains unclear. The sample here was CD4+ T cells sorted from PBMCs, taken 15 days after the yellow fever booster vaccination. The CDR3 reads CSARVGTEAFF. DNA of the CDR3: TGCAGTGCTAGAGTGGGCACTGAAGCTTTCTTT.